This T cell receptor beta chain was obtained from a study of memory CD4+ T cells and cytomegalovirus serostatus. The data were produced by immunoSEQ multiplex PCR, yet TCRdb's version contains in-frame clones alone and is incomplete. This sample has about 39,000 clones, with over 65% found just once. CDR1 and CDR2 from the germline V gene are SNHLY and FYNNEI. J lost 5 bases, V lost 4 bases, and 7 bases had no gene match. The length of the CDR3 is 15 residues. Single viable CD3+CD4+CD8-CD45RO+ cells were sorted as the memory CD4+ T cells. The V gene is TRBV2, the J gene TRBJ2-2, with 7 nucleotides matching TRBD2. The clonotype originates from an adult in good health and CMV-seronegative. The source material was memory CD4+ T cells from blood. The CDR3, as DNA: TGTGCCAGCAGTGGCGGGACTATGTGGACCGGGGAGCTGTTTTTT. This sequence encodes CASSGGTMWTGELFF.